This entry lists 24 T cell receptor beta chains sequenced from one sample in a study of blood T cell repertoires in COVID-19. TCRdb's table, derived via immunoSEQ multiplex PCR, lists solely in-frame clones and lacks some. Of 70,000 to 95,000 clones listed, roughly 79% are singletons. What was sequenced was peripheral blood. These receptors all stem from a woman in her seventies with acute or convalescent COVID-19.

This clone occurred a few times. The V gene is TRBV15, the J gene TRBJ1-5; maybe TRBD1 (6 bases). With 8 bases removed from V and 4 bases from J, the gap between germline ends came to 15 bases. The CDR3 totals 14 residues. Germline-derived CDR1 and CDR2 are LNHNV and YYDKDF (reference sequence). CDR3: CATRRRGGNQPQHF. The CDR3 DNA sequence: TGTGCCACCCGCCGCCGAGGGGGAAATCAGCCCCAGCATTTT. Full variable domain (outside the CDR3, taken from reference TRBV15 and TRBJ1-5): DAMVIQNPRYQVTQFGKPVTLSCSQTLNHNVMYWYQQKSSQAPKLLFHYYDKDFNNEADTPDNFQSRRPNTSFCFLDIRSPGLGDTAMYLCATRRRGGNQPQHFGDGTRLSIL.

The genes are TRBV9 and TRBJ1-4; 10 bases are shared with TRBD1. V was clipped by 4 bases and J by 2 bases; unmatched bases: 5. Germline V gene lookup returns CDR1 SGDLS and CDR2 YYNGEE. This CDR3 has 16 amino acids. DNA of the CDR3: TGTGCCAGCAGCTATGACAGGGGGCGGACTAATGAAAAACTGTTTTTT. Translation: CASSYDRGRTNEKLFF.

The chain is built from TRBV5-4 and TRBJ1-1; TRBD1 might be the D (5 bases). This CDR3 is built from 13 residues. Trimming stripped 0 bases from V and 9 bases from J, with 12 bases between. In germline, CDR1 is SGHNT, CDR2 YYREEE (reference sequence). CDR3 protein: CASSLAGGSQAFF. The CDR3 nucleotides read TGTGCCAGCAGCTTGGCCGGGGGTTCTCAAGCTTTCTTT.

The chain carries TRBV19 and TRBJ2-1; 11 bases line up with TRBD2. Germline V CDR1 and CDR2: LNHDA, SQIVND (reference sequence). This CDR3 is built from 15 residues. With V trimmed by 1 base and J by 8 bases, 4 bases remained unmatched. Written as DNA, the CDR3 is TGTGCCAGTAGTATAGTGGCTAGCGGGAGGTATGAGCAGTTCTTC. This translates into CASSIVASGRYEQFF. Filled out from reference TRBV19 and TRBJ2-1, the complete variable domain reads DGGITQSPKYLFRKEGQNVTLSCEQNLNHDAMYWYRQDPGQGLRLIYYSQIVNDFQKGDIAEGYSVSREKKESFPLTVTSAQKNPTAFYLCASSIVASGRYEQFFGPGTRLTVL.

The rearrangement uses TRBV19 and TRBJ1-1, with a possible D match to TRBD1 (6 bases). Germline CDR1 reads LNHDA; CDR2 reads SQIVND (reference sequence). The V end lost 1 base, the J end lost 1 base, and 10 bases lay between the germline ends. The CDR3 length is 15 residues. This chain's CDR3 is CASSIVQGRNTEAFF. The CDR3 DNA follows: TGTGCCAGTAGTATAGTTCAGGGGCGGAACACTGAAGCTTTCTTT.

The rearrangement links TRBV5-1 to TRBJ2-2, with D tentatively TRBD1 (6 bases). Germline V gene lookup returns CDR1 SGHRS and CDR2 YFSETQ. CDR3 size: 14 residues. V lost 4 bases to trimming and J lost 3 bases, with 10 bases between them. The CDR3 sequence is CASSVTGDTGELFF. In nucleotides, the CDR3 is TGCGCCAGCAGCGTGACAGGAGACACCGGGGAGCTGTTTTTT.

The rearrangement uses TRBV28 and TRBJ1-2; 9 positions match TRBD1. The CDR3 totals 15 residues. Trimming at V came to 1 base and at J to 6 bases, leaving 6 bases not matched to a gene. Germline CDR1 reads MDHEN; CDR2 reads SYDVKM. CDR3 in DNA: TGTGCCAGCAGTTTATCCGGGACAGGGAGGAATGGCTACACCTTC. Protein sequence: CASSLSGTGRNGYTF.

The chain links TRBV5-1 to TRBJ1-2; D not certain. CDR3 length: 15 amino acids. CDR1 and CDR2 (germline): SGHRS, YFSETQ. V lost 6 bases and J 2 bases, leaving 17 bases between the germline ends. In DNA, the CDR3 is TGCGCCAGCACACAGCGGGATCCAGGCAACTATGGCTACACCTTC. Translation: CASTQRDPGNYGYTF.

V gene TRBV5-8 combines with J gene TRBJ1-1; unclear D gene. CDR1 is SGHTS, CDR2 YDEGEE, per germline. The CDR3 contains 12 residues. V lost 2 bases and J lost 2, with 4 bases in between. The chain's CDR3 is CASSFTNTEAFF. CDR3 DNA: TGTGCCAGCAGCTTTACAAACACTGAAGCTTTCTTT.

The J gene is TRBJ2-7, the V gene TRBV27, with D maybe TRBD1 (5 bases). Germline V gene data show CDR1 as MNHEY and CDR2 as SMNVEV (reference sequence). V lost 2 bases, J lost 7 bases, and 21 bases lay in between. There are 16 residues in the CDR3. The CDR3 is CASSLDVQGSTWEQYF. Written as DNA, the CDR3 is TGTGCCAGCAGTTTAGACGTTCAGGGATCTACGTGGGAGCAGTACTTC.

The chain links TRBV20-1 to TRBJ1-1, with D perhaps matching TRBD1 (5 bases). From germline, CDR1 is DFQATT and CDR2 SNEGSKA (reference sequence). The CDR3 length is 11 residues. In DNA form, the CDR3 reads TGCAGATCTAATCGGGGGACTGAAGCTTTCTTT. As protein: CRSNRGTEAFF.

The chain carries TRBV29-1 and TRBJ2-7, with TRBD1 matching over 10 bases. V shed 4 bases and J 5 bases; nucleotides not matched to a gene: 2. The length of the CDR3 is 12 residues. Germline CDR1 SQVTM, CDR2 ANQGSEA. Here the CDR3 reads CSVGGQGNEQYF. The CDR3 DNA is TGCAGCGTTGGGGGACAGGGGAACGAGCAGTACTTC.

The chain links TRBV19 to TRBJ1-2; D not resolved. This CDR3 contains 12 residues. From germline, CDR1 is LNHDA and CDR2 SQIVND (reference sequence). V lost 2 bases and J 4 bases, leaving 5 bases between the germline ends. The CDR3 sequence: CASSIYSYGYTF. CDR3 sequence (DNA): TGTGCCAGTAGTATATACTCCTATGGCTACACCTTC.

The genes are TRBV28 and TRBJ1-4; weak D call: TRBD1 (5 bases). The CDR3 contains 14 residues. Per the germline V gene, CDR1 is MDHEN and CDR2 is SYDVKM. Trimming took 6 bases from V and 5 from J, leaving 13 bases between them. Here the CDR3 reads CASSPRGGNEKLFF. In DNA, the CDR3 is TGTGCCAGCAGCCCGAGGGGAGGAAATGAAAAACTGTTTTTT.

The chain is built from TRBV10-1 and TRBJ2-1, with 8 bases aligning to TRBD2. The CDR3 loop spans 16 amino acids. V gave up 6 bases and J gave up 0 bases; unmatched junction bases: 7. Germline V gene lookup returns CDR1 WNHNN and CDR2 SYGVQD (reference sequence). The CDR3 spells CASSLHSGTSYNEQFF. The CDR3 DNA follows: TGCGCCAGCAGCTTGCATAGCGGGACCTCCTACAATGAGCAGTTCTTC.

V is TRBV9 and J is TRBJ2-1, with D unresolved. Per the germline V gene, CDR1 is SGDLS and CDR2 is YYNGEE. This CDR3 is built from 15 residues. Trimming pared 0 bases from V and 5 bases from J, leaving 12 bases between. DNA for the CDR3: TGTGCCAGCAGCGTAGAAGGATCTCGGGACAATGAGCAGTTCTTC. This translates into CASSVEGSRDNEQFF. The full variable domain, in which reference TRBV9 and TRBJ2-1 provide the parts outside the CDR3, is DSGVTQTPKHLITATGQRVTLRCSPRSGDLSVYWYQQSLDQGLQFLIQYYNGEERAKGNILERFSAQQFPDLHSELNLSSLELGDSALYFCASSVEGSRDNEQFFGPGTRLTVL.

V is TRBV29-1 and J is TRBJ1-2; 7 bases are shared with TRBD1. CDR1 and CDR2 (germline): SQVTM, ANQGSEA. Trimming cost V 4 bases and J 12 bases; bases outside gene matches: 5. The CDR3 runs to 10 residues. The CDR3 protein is CSVGQGEHTF. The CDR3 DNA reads TGCAGCGTTGGACAGGGAGAACACACCTTC.

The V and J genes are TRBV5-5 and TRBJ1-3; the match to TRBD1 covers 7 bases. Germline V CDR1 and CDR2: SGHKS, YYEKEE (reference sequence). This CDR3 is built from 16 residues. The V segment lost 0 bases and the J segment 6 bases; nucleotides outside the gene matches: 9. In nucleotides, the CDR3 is TGTGCCAGCAGCTTGGTATCAGGGGGAAACCTAAACACCATATATTTT. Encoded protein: CASSLVSGGNLNTIYF.

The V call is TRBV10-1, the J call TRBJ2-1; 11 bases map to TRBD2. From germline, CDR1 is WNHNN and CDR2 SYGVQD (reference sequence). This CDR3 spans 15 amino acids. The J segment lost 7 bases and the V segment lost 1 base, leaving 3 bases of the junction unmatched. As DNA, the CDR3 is TGCGCCAGCAGTGAGTTTGTAGCGGGAGGGAATGAGCAGTTCTTC. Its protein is CASSEFVAGGNEQFF.

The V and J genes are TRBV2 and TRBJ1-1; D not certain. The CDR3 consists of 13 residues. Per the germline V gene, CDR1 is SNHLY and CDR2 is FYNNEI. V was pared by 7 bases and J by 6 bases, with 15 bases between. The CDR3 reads CASNGALTAEAFF. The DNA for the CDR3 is TGTGCCAGCAACGGCGCACTAACTGCTGAAGCTTTCTTT.

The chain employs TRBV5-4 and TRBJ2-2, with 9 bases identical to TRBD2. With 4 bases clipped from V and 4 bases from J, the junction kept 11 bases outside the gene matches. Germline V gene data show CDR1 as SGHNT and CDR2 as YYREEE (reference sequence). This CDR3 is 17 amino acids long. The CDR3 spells CASSPGYAGGRTGELFF. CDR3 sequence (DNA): TGTGCCAGCAGCCCGGGGTATGCGGGAGGGCGCACCGGGGAGCTGTTTTTT.

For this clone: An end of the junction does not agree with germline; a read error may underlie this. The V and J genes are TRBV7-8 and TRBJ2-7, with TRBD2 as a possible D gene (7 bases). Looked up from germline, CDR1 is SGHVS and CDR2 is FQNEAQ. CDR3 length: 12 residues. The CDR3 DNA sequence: TGTGCCAGCAGTACCTACGGGGGGCCCGGAGACTTC. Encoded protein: CASSTYGGPGDF.

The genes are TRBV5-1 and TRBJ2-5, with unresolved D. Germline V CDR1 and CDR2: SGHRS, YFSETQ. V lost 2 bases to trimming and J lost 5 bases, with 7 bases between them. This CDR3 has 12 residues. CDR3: CASSFEEETQYF. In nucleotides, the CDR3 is TGCGCCAGCAGCTTCGAGGAGGAGACCCAGTACTTC.

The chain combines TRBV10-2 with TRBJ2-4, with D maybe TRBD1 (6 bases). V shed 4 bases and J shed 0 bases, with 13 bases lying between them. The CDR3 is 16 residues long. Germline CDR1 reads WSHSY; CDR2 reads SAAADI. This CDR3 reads CASSGDILLAKNIQYF. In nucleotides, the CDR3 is TGCGCCAGCAGTGGGGACATTCTGCTAGCCAAAAACATTCAGTACTTC.